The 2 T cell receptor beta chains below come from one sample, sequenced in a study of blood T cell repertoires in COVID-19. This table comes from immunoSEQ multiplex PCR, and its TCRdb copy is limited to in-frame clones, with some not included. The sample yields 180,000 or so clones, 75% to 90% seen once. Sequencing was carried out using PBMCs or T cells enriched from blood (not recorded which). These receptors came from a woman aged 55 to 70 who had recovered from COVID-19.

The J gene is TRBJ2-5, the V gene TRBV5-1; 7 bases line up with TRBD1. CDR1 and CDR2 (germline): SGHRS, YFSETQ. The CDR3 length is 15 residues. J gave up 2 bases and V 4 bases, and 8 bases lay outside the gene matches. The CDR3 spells CASSTGTAIQETQYF. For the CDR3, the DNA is TGCGCCAGCAGCACTGGGACAGCGATACAAGAGACCCAGTACTTC.

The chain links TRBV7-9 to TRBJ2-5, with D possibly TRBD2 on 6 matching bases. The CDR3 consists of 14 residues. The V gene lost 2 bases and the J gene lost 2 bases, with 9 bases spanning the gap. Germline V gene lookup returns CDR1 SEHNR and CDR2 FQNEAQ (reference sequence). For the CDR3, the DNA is TGTGCCAGCAGCTTATCTAGCGTACAAGAGACCCAGTACTTC. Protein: CASSLSSVQETQYF.